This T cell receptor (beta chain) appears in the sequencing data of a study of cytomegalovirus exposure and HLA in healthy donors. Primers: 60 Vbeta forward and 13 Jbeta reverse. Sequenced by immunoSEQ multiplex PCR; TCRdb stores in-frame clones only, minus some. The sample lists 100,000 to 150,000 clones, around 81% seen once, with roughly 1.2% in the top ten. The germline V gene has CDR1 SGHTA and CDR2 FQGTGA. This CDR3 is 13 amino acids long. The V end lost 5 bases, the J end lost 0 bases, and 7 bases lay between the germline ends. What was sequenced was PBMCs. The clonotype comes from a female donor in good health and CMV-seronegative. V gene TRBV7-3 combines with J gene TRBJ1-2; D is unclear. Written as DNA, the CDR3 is TGTGCCAGCAGCCCCGGTTCTAACTATGGCTACACCTTC. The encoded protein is CASSPGSNYGYTF.